The 12 T cell receptor beta chains in this list originate from one sample, sequenced in a study of cytomegalovirus exposure and HLA in healthy donors. Some clones are missing from TCRdb's copy, which holds only in-frame ones; the method was immunoSEQ multiplex PCR. In the table there are 76,000 or so clones, roughly 95% of which are singletons. The source material was PBMCs. These receptors all come from a woman younger than 30 in good health and CMV-seropositive.

The rearrangement uses TRBV28 and TRBJ1-2; D unresolved. Trimming cost V 8 bases and J 8 bases, with 15 bases left between them. CDR1 is MDHEN, CDR2 SYDVKM, per germline. The CDR3 length is 12 residues. CDR3 sequence reads: CASHKWGEGYTF. The CDR3 bases are TGTGCCAGCCATAAATGGGGAGAGGGCTACACCTTC.

This chain joins TRBV19 and TRBJ2-5; 8 nucleotides match TRBD1. This CDR3 region has 17 residues. J lost 4 bases, V lost 1 base, and 11 bases had no gene match. Germline-derived CDR1 and CDR2 are LNHDA and SQIVND (reference sequence). The CDR3 loop reads CASSIVGTGGITETQYF. For the CDR3, the DNA is TGTGCCAGTAGTATAGTGGGGACAGGAGGGATTACAGAGACCCAGTACTTC.

V is TRBV2 and J is TRBJ1-5; D ambiguous. This CDR3 contains 14 residues. V was pared by 4 bases and J by 6 bases, with 13 bases between. Germline CDR1 reads SNHLY; CDR2 reads FYNNEI. CDR3 residues: CASSGVRVGQPQHF. The CDR3, as DNA: TGTGCCAGCAGTGGAGTGAGGGTCGGTCAGCCCCAGCATTTT.

The CDR3, as DNA: TGTGCCAGCAGTTCTTACAGGGCAGGCTACACCTTC. Encoded protein: CASSSYRAGYTF. The genes are TRBV28 and TRBJ1-2, with a weak D call TRBD1 (6 bases). Trimming shortened V by 4 bases and J by 8 bases, and 11 bases separated the two germline ends. The germline V gene encodes CDR1 MDHEN and CDR2 SYDVKM. The CDR3 has 12 residues.

This chain connects TRBV7-8 to TRBJ2-7; 10 positions match TRBD1. Trimming removed 2 bases from V and 4 bases from J; junction bases left unmatched: 5. The germline gives CDR1 SGHVS, CDR2 FQNEAQ. The CDR3 totals 15 residues. CDR3 region: CASSLRTGGRYEQYF. The CDR3 DNA sequence: TGTGCCAGCAGCTTAAGGACAGGGGGTCGGTACGAGCAGTACTTC.

This chain uses TRBV10-2 with TRBJ2-1; 11 nucleotides match TRBD2. This CDR3 contains 14 residues. CDR1 and CDR2 from the germline V gene are WSHSY and SAAADI. The V and J ends lost 6 bases and 8 bases, in that order; junction bases with no gene match: 6. CDR3 nucleotides: TGCGCCAGCAGCATAGCGGGGGGGCTCGATGAGCAGTTCTTC. It encodes CASSIAGGLDEQFF.

This sequence joins TRBV19 and TRBJ1-1; D is uncertain. V shed 4 bases and J shed 2 bases, with 8 bases lying between them. Per germline, CDR1 LNHDA and CDR2 SQIVND (reference sequence). The CDR3 spans 13 residues. CDR3 bases: TGTGCCAGTAGTACTACAGTTAACACTGAAGCTTTCTTT. Its translation is CASSTTVNTEAFF.

This clone appeared once. The chain recombines TRBV28 with TRBJ1-4; 9 bases map to TRBD1. The CDR3 extends over 14 amino acids. V trimming: 5 bases; J trimming: 8 bases; junction bases outside the gene matches: 6. Germline CDR1 MDHEN, CDR2 SYDVKM. The CDR3 nucleotides read TGTGCCAGCAGTCTCCGGGACAGGGACGAAAAACTGTTTTTT. It encodes CASSLRDRDEKLFF.

The table lists this clone with a count of one. This sequence joins TRBV13 and TRBJ1-5, with D possibly matching TRBD1 (6 bases). Trimming shortened V by 0 bases and J by 2 bases, and 14 bases separated the two germline ends. The germline gives CDR1 PRHDT, CDR2 FYEKMQ (reference sequence). The CDR3 runs to 17 residues. CDR3 sequence: CASSLGQGALGNQPQHF. CDR3 in DNA: TGTGCCAGCAGCTTAGGACAGGGCGCGCTCGGCAATCAGCCCCAGCATTTT.

The chain joins TRBV5-6 to TRBJ2-5; D might be TRBD1 (6 bases). The CDR3 has 14 residues. Germline V lookup: CDR1 SGHDT, CDR2 YYEEEE. Deletions cut 5 bases from V and 4 bases from J, with 15 bases between. Written as DNA, the CDR3 is TGTGCCAGCAGATCTCAGGGGTGGTCAGAGACCCAGTACTTC. This sequence encodes CASRSQGWSETQYF.

The chain uses TRBV11-2 and TRBJ2-3; 10 bases agree with TRBD2. J lost 10 bases, V lost 4 bases, and 11 bases had no gene match. This CDR3 has 15 amino acids. Germline V gives CDR1 SGHAT, CDR2 FQNNGV. This CDR3 reads CASSSPAGGPKPQYF. The DNA of the CDR3 is TGTGCCAGCAGCTCCCCAGCGGGAGGGCCTAAACCGCAGTATTTT.

The chain couples TRBV18 to TRBJ1-5; D may be TRBD1 (6 bases). V was trimmed by 1 base and J by 2 bases, leaving 9 bases between them. This CDR3 region has 15 residues. Per the germline V gene, CDR1 is KGHSH and CDR2 is LQKENI. Here the CDR3 reads CASSPQGVGNQPQHF. CDR3 DNA sequence: TGTGCCAGCTCACCACAGGGGGTCGGCAATCAGCCCCAGCATTTT. The full variable domain, with the rest looked up from reference TRBV18 and TRBJ1-5, is NAGVMQNPRHLVRRRGQEARLRCSPMKGHSHVYWYRQLPEEGLKFMVYLQKENIIDESGMPKERFSAEFPKEGPSILRIQQVVRGDSAAYFCASSPQGVGNQPQHFGDGTRLSIL.